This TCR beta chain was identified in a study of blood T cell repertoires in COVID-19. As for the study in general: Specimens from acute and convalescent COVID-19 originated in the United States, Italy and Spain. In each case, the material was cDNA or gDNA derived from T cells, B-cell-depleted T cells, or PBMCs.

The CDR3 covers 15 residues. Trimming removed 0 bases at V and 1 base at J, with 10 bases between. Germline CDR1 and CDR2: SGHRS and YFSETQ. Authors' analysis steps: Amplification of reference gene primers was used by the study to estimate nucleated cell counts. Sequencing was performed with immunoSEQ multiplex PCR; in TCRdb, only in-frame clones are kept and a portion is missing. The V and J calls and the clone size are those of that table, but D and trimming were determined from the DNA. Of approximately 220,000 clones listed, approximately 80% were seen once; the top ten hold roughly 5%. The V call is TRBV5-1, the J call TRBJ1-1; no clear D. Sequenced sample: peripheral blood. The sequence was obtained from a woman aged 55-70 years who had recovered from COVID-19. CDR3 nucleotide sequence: TGCGCCAGCAGCTTGGCACAGCTTAGGAACACTGAAGCTTTCTTT. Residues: CASSLAQLRNTEAFF.